This T cell receptor beta chain was recorded in a study of T cell responses to AZD1222 COVID-19 vaccine. Across the whole study: Investigators merged groups given second doses at roughly 4 or roughly 12 weeks. Findings and limits, study-wide: Baseline antibody screening turned up just a handful of seropositive AZD1222 recipients. Reportedly, nearly half of unique spike TCRs recognized epitopes outside B.1.351/B.1.1.7 mutations. Following two doses of AZD1222, Spike-specific TCR breadth and depth rose.

About this clone itself: Its target is not known.

CDR3 size: 13 residues. V lost 1 base and J lost 4, with 6 bases in between. Germline CDR1 reads SGHRS; CDR2 reads YFSETQ. The assay was immunoSEQ multiplex PCR, and TCRdb's table has in-frame clones only and misses some. The sample yields about 92,000 clones, 65% to 90% seen once. This TCR derives from an adult in good health. The V gene is TRBV5-1, the J gene TRBJ2-1; no clear D. The sample here was peripheral blood, taken on day 0 of AZD1222 vaccination. The CDR3 sequence is CASSLNTYNEQFF. For the CDR3, the DNA is TGCGCCAGCAGCTTGAATACTTACAATGAGCAGTTCTTC.